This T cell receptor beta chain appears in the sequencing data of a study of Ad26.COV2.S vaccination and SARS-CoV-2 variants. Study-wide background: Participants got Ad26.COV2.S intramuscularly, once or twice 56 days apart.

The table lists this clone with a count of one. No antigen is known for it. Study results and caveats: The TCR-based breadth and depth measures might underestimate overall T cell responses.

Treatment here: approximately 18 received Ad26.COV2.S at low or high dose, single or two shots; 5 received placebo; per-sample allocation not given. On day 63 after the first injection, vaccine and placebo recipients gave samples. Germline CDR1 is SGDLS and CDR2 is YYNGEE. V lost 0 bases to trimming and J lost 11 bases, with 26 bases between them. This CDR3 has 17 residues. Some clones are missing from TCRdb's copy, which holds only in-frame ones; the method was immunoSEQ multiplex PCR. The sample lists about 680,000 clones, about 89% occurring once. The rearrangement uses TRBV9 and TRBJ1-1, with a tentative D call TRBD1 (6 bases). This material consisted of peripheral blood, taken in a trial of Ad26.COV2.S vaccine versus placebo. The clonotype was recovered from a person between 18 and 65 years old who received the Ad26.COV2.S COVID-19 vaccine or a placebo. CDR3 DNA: TGTGCCAGCAGCGTAGACCCTCATTGGACAGCCTCCGGGGAGGCTTTCTTT. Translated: CASSVDPHWTASGEAFF. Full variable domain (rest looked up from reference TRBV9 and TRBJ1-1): DSGVTQTPKHLITATGQRVTLRCSPRSGDLSVYWYQQSLDQGLQFLIQYYNGEERAKGNILERFSAQQFPDLHSELNLSSLELGDSALYFCASSVDPHWTASGEAFFGQGTRLTVV.